What follows are 5 T cell receptor beta chains derived from one specimen sequenced in a study of T cells after yellow fever vaccination. MiXCR was run by TCRdb on the 5' RACE reads, yielding one entry per CDR3 protein. The sample has about 340,000 distinct CDR3 sequences; 8.7% are singletons. The starting material was PBMCs, obtained on the day of the first yellow fever vaccination. The receptors shown here come from a man younger than 35 who received the YFV17D yellow fever vaccine.

This clonotype was seen a single time. The chain has TRBV7-3 and TRBJ2-6; D possibly corresponds to TRBD1 (6 bases). Trimming shortened V by 8 bases and J by 0 bases, and 17 bases separated the two germline ends. Germline loops: CDR1 SGHTA, CDR2 FQGTGA. CDR3 length: 17 residues. In nucleotides, the CDR3 is TGTGCCAGCCTCCGTGGGACACTTCTCTCTGGGGCCAACGTCCTGACTTTC. Protein product: CASLRGTLLSGANVLTF. The full variable domain, in which reference TRBV7-3 and TRBJ2-6 provide the parts outside the CDR3, is GAGVSQTPSNKVTEKGKYVELRCDPISGHTALYWYRQSLGQGPEFLIYFQGTGAADDSGLPNDRFFAVRPEGSVSTLKIQRTERGDSAVYLCASLRGTLLSGANVLTFGAGSRLTVL.

This clonotype occurred many times. The chain recombines TRBV11-2 with TRBJ2-3, with D possibly being TRBD1 or TRBD2 (5 bases each). CDR1 and CDR2 from the germline V gene are SGHAT and FQNNGV. V was pared by 4 bases and J by 0 bases, with 5 bases between. The CDR3 covers 13 residues. The CDR3 DNA follows: TGTGCCAGCAGCTGGGACAGCACAGATACGCAGTATTTT. This gives the protein CASSWDSTDTQYF.

This clonotype was counted ten times or more. This chain connects TRBV5-1 to TRBJ2-1; tentative D call: TRBD2 (6 bases). This CDR3 comprises 12 residues. Germline loops: CDR1 SGHRS, CDR2 YFSETQ. Trimming took off 5 bases at V and 7 bases at J, with 10 bases between the two ends. The CDR3 spells CASRASANEQFF. In DNA form, the CDR3 reads TGCGCCAGCAGGGCTAGCGCGAATGAGCAGTTCTTC. The full variable domain, in which reference TRBV5-1 and TRBJ2-1 provide the parts outside the CDR3, is KAGVTQTPRYLIKTRGQQVTLSCSPISGHRSVSWYQQTPGQGLQFLFEYFSETQRNKGNFPGRFSGRQFSNSRSEMNVSTLELGDSALYLCASRASANEQFFGPGTRLTVL.

Of note for this clonotype: At one end the junction does not follow the germline gene, possibly because of a read error. The rearrangement links TRBV5-1 to TRBJ2-2, with TRBD1 matching over 12 bases. The CDR3 runs 17 residues. Per the germline V gene, CDR1 is SGHRS and CDR2 is YFSETQ. CDR3 DNA sequence: TGCGCCAGCATCTTGTCCCTCGGGACAGGGGGCTTCGGGGAGCTGTTTTTT. Translated: CASILSLGTGGFGELFF. The variable domain in full, with the rest retrieved from reference TRBV5-1 and TRBJ2-2, is KAGVTQTPRYLIKTRGQQVTLSCSPISGHRSVSWYQQTPGQGLQFLFEYFSETQRNKGNFPGRFSGRQFSNSRSEMNVSTLELGDSALYLCASILSLGTGGFGELFFGEGSRLTVL.

This clonotype was detected only a few times. This chain links TRBV12-3 or TRBV12-4 with TRBJ2-5, with a weak D call TRBD2 (6 bases). The germline V and J ends were trimmed by 5 bases and 4 bases, with 11 bases remaining between them. The CDR3 contains 13 residues. CDR3 protein: CASSPSSVETQYF. The CDR3 nucleotides are TGTGCCAGCAGTCCGTCTAGCGTAGAGACCCAGTACTTC.